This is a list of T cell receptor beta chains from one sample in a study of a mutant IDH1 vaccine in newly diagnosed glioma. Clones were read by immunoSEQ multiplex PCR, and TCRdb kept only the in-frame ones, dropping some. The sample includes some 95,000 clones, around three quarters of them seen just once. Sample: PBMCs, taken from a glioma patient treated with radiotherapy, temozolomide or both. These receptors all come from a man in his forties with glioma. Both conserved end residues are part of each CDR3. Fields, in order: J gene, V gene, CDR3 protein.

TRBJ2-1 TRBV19 CASSATGPGYNEQFF
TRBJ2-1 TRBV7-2 CASSPPRTSGRATQFF
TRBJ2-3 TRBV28 CASRTTTDTQYF
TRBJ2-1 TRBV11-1 CASSLGGWGNEQFF
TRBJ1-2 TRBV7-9 CASSRGGRAYGYTF
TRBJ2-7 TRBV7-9 CASTRTGSSNEQYF
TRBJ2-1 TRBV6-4 CASSEASGGLNEQFF
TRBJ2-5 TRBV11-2 CASSPGLAGGGETQYF
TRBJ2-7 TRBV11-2 CASSFIGYEQYF
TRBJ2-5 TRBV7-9 CASSFHGGVETQYF
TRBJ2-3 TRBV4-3 CASSQDNLAGVPDTQYF
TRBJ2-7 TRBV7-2 CASSAANREGYEQYF
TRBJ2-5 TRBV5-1 CASSPEGTAIQETQYF
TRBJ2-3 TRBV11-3 CASSLGGHRSTDTQYF
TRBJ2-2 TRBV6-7 CASTLDRANTGELFF
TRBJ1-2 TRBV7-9 CASSSPRGEGARRSYTF
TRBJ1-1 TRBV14 CASSWGYTEAFF
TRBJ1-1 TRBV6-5 CASGRGKAFF
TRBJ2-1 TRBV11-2 CASSLGYNEQFF
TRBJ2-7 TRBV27 CASSLYRAWGYEQYF
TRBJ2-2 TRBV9 CASSVATSGRAGNTGELFF
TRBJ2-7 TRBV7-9 CASSQPGQTYEQYF
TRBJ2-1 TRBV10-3 CAISERGAASGLYNEQFF
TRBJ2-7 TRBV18 CASSPPSGYEQYF
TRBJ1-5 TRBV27 CASSLSIKGKGQPQHF
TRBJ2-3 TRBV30 CAWSVLGYTDTQYF
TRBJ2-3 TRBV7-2 CASSLVSSGRGDTQYF
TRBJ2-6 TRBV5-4 CASSLGLAGGGGANVLTF
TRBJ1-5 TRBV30 CAWSVGQGWEPQHF
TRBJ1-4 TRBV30 CAWTSGWTGWGEKLFF
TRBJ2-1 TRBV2 CASMGTSGRSYNEQFF
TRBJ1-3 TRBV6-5 CASSYSVGRGGTIYF
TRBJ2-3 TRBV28 CASSRTGPDTQYF
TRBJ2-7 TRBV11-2 CASSLGGPTYEQYF
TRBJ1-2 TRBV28 CASSAVHYGYTF
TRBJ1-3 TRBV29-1 CSVGTVSGNTIYF
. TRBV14 CASSQDGQGGEQYF
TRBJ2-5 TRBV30 CAWSAQEGFETQYF